Presented here are 15 T cell receptor beta chains from one specimen sequenced in a study of response to subunit inactivated influenza vaccine. One entry per CDR3 protein results from TCRdb running MiXCR on the RT-PCR reads. The data show 800,000 or so distinct CDR3 sequences, about 20% seen once. The sample was PBMCs from blood, taken 5 days after vaccination. The receptor source for this set is a man between 50 and 59 years old who received an inactivated influenza vaccine.

This clonotype appeared many times. The rearrangement uses TRBV12-3 or TRBV12-4 and TRBJ2-3, with a possible D match to TRBD2 (7 bases). The CDR3 length is 14 residues. V shed 3 bases and J shed 5 bases, with 12 bases lying between them. CDR3 sequence: CASSLGGPRDTQYF. CDR3 sequence (DNA): TGTGCCAGCAGTTTGGGGGGGCCGAGAGATACGCAGTATTTT.

In this sample, this clonotype turned up a few times. This chain links TRBV11-1 with TRBJ2-5; D remains unclear. Germline assignment: CDR1 SGHAT and CDR2 FQDESV (reference sequence). The V and J ends lost 3 bases and 7 bases respectively, with 18 bases between them. The CDR3 consists of 15 residues. For the CDR3, the DNA is TGTGCCAGCAGCTTTTTCGAAACTAATAGAGGGACCCAGTACTTC. This encodes CASSFFETNRGTQYF.

A few counts support this clonotype. The V call is TRBV6-1, the J call TRBJ1-6; no clear D. The V end was cut by 6 bases, the J end by 5 bases, with 14 bases between. The CDR3 consists of 15 residues. Germline assignment: CDR1 MNHNS and CDR2 SASEGT. The CDR3 bases are TGTGCCAGCAGAGCGCCGGGTCCTAATAATTCACCCCTCCACTTT. Translated: CASRAPGPNNSPLHF.

This chain connects TRBV4-1 to TRBJ2-5; either TRBD1 or TRBD2 may supply D (5 bases each). The germline V gene encodes CDR1 MGHRA and CDR2 YSYEKL. V lost 1 base to trimming and J lost 4 bases, with 19 bases between them. This CDR3 has 17 amino acids. The CDR3 DNA is TGCGCCAGCAGCCAAGGACGGGGACGGGATGGAGGAGAGACCCAGTACTTC. This codes for CASSQGRGRDGGETQYF.

The chain joins TRBV20-1 to TRBJ2-7; TRBD2 aligns across 9 bases. The CDR3 runs to 15 residues. The germline V gene has CDR1 DFQATT and CDR2 SNEGSKA (reference sequence). The trim removed 6 bases at V and 5 bases at J, leaving 14 bases unmatched. The CDR3 DNA reads as TGCAGTGCCACCCCCAGCGGGAGGCCCGGTAACGAGCAGTACTTC. Its translation: CSATPSGRPGNEQYF.

The chain couples TRBV20-1 to TRBJ2-5; 13 positions agree with TRBD2. CDR1 DFQATT and CDR2 SNEGSKA come from the germline V gene (reference sequence). This CDR3 is built from 14 residues. Germline trimming cut 6 bases from V and 7 bases from J; bases unmatched to any gene: 8. The CDR3 nucleotides are TGCAGTGCCACCACTAGCGGGGGGGCTGGGACCCAGTACTTC. It specifies CSATTSGGAGTQYF.

The rearrangement uses TRBV2 and TRBJ2-5; no clear D. The ends were cut back, 1 base at V and 4 bases at J, with 10 bases in the middle. CDR1 is SNHLY, CDR2 FYNNEI, per germline. This CDR3 contains 14 residues. For the CDR3, the DNA is TGTGCCAGCAGTGAAGTGTGGAGTCGAGAGACCCAGTACTTC. This codes for CASSEVWSRETQYF.

There are a few counts of this clonotype. The rearrangement joins TRBV20-1 to TRBJ2-5, with 9 bases matching TRBD2. Germline V gene sequence: CDR1 DFQATT, CDR2 SNEGSKA (reference sequence). V lost 2 bases and J lost 6; bases outside the gene matches: 7. The CDR3 is 14 amino acids. CDR3 sequence: CSARYSGSSKTQYF. DNA of the CDR3: TGCAGTGCTAGATATAGCGGGAGTTCAAAGACCCAGTACTTC.

This chain joins TRBV3-1 and TRBJ2-7, with a weak D call TRBD1 (6 bases). Deletions cut 2 bases from V and 6 bases from J, with 11 bases between. The CDR3 runs 13 residues. From germline, CDR1 is LGHDT and CDR2 YNNKEL (reference sequence). CDR3 amino acids: CASSQPGTTEQYF. In DNA, the CDR3 is TGTGCCAGCAGCCAACCGGGGACAACCGAGCAGTACTTC.

This chain uses TRBV9 with TRBJ2-1, with D possibly being TRBD2 (6 bases). Trimming took 4 bases from V and 11 from J, leaving 22 bases between them. The germline V gene encodes CDR1 SGDLS and CDR2 YYNGEE. The CDR3 consists of 15 residues. The CDR3 spells CASSRGRGGPLKQFF. For the CDR3, the DNA is TGTGCCAGCAGCCGCGGTCGAGGAGGGCCCCTCAAGCAGTTCTTC.

The V and J genes are TRBV5-6 and TRBJ1-3; TRBD1 is a possible D gene (5 bases). V dropped 4 bases and J dropped 0 bases, with 11 bases sitting between them. The CDR3 extends over 15 amino acids. Germline CDR1 reads SGHDT; CDR2 reads YYEEEE. CDR3 bases: TGTGCCAGCAGCACTACAGGAAACTCTGGAAACACCATATATTTT. This gives the protein CASSTTGNSGNTIYF. The whole variable domain, filled in from reference TRBV5-6 and TRBJ1-3, reads DAGVTQSPTHLIKTRGQQVTLRCSPKSGHDTVSWYQQALGQGPQFIFQYYEEEERQRGNFPDRFSGHQFPNYSSELNVNALLLGDSALYLCASSTTGNSGNTIYFGEGSWLTVV.

The rearrangement links TRBV28 to TRBJ1-3, with 7 bases matching TRBD1. V trimming: 6 bases; J trimming: 0 bases; junction bases outside the gene matches: 11. Germline-derived CDR1 and CDR2 are MDHEN and SYDVKM. The CDR3 consists of 17 residues. The CDR3 reads CASSPSRDRPSGNTIYF. Written as DNA, the CDR3 is TGTGCCAGCAGCCCGTCCCGGGACAGACCCTCTGGAAACACCATATATTTT.

This clonotype showed up just a few times. The V call is TRBV25-1, the J call TRBJ2-3; D is ambiguous. The CDR3 loop spans 13 amino acids. V shed 2 bases and J shed 2 bases, with 5 bases lying between them. The germline CDR1 and CDR2 sequences are MGHDK and SYGVNS. CDR3 DNA: TGTGCCAGCAGTGAAGTCCCCACAGATACGCAGTATTTT. Residues: CASSEVPTDTQYF.

This clonotype was recorded a few times. This CDR3 is CASSLFNTGELFF. CDR3 nucleotides: TGTGCCAGCAGTTTATTTAACACCGGGGAGCTGTTTTTT. This sequence joins TRBV12-3 or TRBV12-4 and TRBJ2-2; D is unresolved. CDR3 length: 13 residues. V lost 2 bases and J lost 2, with 3 bases in between.

The chain is built from TRBV7-6 and TRBJ2-7, with TRBD1 matching 9 bases. Losses at the gene ends were 5 bases for V and 3 bases for J; bases not matched to a gene: 8. CDR1 and CDR2 (germline): SGHVS, FNYEAQ. The length of the CDR3 is 15 residues. CDR3 nucleotide sequence: TGTGCCAGCAGCCAGGGGACAGGGCTCATCTACGAGCAGTACTTC. Translated: CASSQGTGLIYEQYF.